This TCR beta chain is from a study of shared clonotypes between healthy human individuals. The ends were cut back, 0 bases at V and 2 bases at J, with 11 bases in the middle. CDR3 length: 15 residues. The germline CDR1 and CDR2 sequences are SGHNT and YYREEE (reference sequence). A note on this clone: The antigen is undetermined.

It was around 180 ng DNA, 31,000 or so T cell genomes, that sorted-subset replicate PCRs used. Using immunoSEQ multiplex PCR, the repertoire was profiled, and TCRdb retains in-frame clones only, with some absent. Of millions of clones listed, 95% are singletons. Whole-study results and caveats: Around 5% was the fraction of naive CD4 clonotypes found shared across several donors. With few donors, the genetic and exposure-history diversity represented was limited. Researchers found naive subsets generally carried larger estimated richness than memory subsets.

Sequenced input: naive CD4+ T cells sorted from blood. Subset meaning: CD45RA+ positively selected. The sequence was collected from a young man in good health. This chain connects TRBV5-4 to TRBJ2-5, with a possible D match to TRBD1 (6 bases). CDR3 region: CASSLGGQGQETQYF. CDR3 bases: TGTGCCAGCAGCTTGGGGGGGCAGGGACAAGAGACCCAGTACTTC.